This is a list of T cell receptor beta chains from one sample in a study of regulatory T cells in long-lasting Graves disease. TCRdb passed the multiplex PCR reads through MiXCR, listing each CDR3 protein once. This repertoire shows about 400,000 distinct CDR3 sequences, about 20% found once; its top ten account for around 20%. The sequenced sample was peripheral blood mononuclear cells (PBMCs), obtained when the disease was refractory, from a patient treated with antithyroid drugs. These receptors were obtained from a female donor with Graves disease. CDR3s leave out the opening cysteine and the closing phenylalanine or tryptophan. Each record gives: J gene, V gene, CDR3 length, clone size, CDR3 protein. Not all rows give a size; the values are once, few, many and, for expanded clones, a class.

>TRBJ2-1|TRBV2|13|.
ASTSQIGAQRSQF
>TRBJ2-5|TRBV12-3/TRBV12-4|13|many
ASSLQGGPQETQY
>TRBJ2-1|TRBV11-2|12|few
ASQGARTYNEQF
>TRBJ1-1|TRBV20-1|9|.
SASAGYEAF
>TRBJ2-7|TRBV20-1|11|.
SDSSRPSYEQY
>TRBJ2-1|TRBV11-2|11|few
ASSLRRYNEQF
>TRBJ2-2|TRBV7-9|11|few
ASSYRETGELF
>TRBJ1-1|TRBV30|13|few
AWSSWGGLNTEAF
>TRBJ1-5|TRBV7-2|14|many
ASSLSGGISNQPQH
>TRBJ2-4|TRBV28|12|many
ASSGDRGGNIQY
>TRBJ2-3|TRBV18|10|few
ASSPTTDTQY
>TRBJ2-3|TRBV12-3/TRBV12-4|12|.
ASSKQATGDTQY
>TRBJ2-1|TRBV6-1|16|once
ASQKSGTGGGYYNEQF
>TRBJ1-6|TRBV4-3|15|.
ASSPKAGPSYNSPLH
>TRBJ2-7|TRBV7-2|15|few
ASSLEFGGVPPLEQY
>TRBJ2-5|TRBV12-3/TRBV12-4|13|.
ASSGLAGPQETQY
>TRBJ2-7|TRBV4-3|12|once
ASSQDSGAGEQY
>TRBJ2-7|TRBV28|14|many
ASTMGRLAGVSEQY
>TRBJ1-5|TRBV5-4|10|.
ASSYEGQPQH
>TRBJ2-1|TRBV29-1|10|few
SVKLANNEQF
>TRBJ1-2|TRBV19|11|.
ASRTSQGYGYT
>TRBJ2-7|TRBV10-3|13|few
AISEFSGSSYEQY
>TRBJ2-3|TRBV9|14|.
ASATLGQSQADTQY
>TRBJ2-7|TRBV11-2|15|.
ASSLVYEGGPEREQY
>TRBJ1-6|TRBV30|13|few
AWKIKGQNNSPLH